This T cell receptor (beta chain) was identified during a study of blood T cell repertoires in COVID-19. Overall study context: The United States, Italy and Spain were the sources of the acute and convalescent COVID-19 samples. Sample material is recorded as cDNA or gDNA derived from T cells, B-cell-depleted T cells, or PBMCs.

How the authors handled the data: Estimation of nucleated cell counts was performed using reference gene primer amplification. The protocol was immunoSEQ multiplex PCR, while the TCRdb copy is restricted to in-frame clones and leaves out a portion. That table supplies the V and J calls and clone size; D and trimming were determined from the DNA. The data show about 100,000 clones, 85% to 90% seen once. J gave up 6 bases and V 4 bases, and 7 bases lay outside the gene matches. The CDR3 sequence is 15 residues long. Germline-derived CDR1 and CDR2 are SGHRS and YFSETQ. The sample taken for sequencing was peripheral blood. This chain links TRBV5-1 with TRBJ1-6, with 7 nucleotides matching TRBD1. This clonotype originated in a human donor in a cohort sampled during active COVID-19. The CDR3 sequence: CASSLRYRGNSPLHF. In nucleotides, the CDR3 is TGCGCCAGCAGCCTGAGGTACAGGGGTAATTCACCCCTCCACTTT.